This T cell receptor (beta chain) was retrieved from a study of blood T cell repertoires in COVID-19. Study-wide background: Donors in the United States, Italy and Spain gave samples during acute or convalescent COVID-19.

The authors' processing: Scientists estimated how many nucleated cells there were by amplifying reference gene primers. Only in-frame clones appear in the TCRdb table, and some are missing; sequencing was by immunoSEQ multiplex PCR. V and J calls and clone size are those listed in that table; D and trimming were worked out from the DNA. The sample carries just over 300,000 clones, over 75% recorded once. Participant ages covered about 18 to 89 years across around 25 US areas. Grouping used clinical history reported by participants in a survey and questionnaire. Germline V lookup: CDR1 MGHRA, CDR2 YSYEKL. This CDR3 contains 15 residues. Trimming removed 2 bases from V and 1 base from J; junction bases left unmatched: 2.

Sequenced sample: PBMCs or T cells enriched from blood (not recorded which). The TCR comes from a man between 25 and 39 years old who had recovered from COVID-19. This chain links TRBV4-1 with TRBJ1-1; 9 bases are a match to TRBD1. The CDR3 sequence: CASSQQQGANTEAFF. CDR3 nucleotides: TGCGCCAGCAGCCAACAACAGGGGGCGAACACTGAAGCTTTCTTT.